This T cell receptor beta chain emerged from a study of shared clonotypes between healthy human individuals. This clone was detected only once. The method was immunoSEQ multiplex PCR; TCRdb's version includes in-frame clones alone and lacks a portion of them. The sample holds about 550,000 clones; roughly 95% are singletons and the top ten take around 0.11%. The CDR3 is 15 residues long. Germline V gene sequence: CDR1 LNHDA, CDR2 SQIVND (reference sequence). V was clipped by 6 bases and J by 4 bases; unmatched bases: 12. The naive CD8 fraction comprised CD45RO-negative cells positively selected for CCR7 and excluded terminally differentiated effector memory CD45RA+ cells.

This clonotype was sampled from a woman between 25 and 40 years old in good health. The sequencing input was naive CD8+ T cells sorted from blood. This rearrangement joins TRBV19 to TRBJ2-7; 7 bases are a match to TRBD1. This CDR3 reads CASSDQQGRVYEQYF. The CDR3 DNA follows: TGTGCCAGTAGCGACCAACAGGGGAGAGTGTACGAGCAGTACTTC.